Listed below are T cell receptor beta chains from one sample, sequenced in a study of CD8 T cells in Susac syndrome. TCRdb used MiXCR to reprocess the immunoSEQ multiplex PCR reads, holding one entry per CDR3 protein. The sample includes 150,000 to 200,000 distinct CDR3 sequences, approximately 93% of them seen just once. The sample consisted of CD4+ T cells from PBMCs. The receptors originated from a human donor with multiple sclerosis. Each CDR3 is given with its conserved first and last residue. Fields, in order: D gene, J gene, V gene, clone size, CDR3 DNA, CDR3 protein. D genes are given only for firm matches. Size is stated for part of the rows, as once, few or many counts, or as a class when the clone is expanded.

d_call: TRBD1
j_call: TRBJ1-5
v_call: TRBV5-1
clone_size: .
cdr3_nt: TGCGCCAGCAGCGAGGACAGGGACCAGCCCCAGCATTTT
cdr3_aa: CASSEDRDQPQHF

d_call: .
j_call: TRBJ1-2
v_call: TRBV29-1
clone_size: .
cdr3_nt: TGCAGCGTCGGGCCCGACCCCTATGGCTACACCTTC
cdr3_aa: CSVGPDPYGYTF

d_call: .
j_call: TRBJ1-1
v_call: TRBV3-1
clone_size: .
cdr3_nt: TGTGCCAGCAGCCAATCCAGAGAGAACACTGAAGCTTTCTTT
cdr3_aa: CASSQSRENTEAFF

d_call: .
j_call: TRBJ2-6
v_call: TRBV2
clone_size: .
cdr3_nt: TGTGCCAGCAGTCAGAGAACTGGGGCCAACGTCCTGACTTTC
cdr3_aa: CASSQRTGANVLTF

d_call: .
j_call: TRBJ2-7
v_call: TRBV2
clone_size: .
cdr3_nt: TGTGCCAGCCAAAAACAGGGATTTCAGTACTTC
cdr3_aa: CASQKQGFQYF

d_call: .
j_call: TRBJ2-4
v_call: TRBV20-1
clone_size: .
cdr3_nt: TGCAGTGCCCACCCGGGGCGCAAAAACATTCAGTACTTC
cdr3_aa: CSAHPGRKNIQYF

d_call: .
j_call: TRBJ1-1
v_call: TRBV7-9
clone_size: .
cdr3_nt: TGTGCCAGCAGCTTAGTTGAGGGCACTGAAGCTTTCTTT
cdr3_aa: CASSLVEGTEAFF

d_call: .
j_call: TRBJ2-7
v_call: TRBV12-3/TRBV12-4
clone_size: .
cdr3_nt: TGTGCCAGCAGTCGGGAGTATAGAGACGAGCAGTACTTC
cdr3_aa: CASSREYRDEQYF

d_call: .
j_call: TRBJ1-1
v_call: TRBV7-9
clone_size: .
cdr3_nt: TGTGCCAGCAGCGCGGGCCTGAACACTGAAGCTTTCTTT
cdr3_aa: CASSAGLNTEAFF

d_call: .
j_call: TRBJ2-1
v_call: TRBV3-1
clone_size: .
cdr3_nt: TGTGCCAGCAGCCAAGAGCCCAGACAGCCCTTCTTC
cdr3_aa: CASSQEPRQPFF

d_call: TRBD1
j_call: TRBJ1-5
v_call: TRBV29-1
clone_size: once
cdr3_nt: TGCAGCGTGGCGATCGGGACAGGGGGCGGCAATCAGCCCCAGCATTTT
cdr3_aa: CSVAIGTGGGNQPQHF

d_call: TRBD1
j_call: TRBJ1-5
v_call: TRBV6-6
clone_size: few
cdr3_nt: TGTGCCAGCAGGGAAGGACAGGGGGCTAGTCAGCCCCAGCATTTT
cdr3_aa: CASREGQGASQPQHF

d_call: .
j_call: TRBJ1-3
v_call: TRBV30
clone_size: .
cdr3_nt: TGTGCCTGGAGAGGGTACTCTGGAAACACCATATATTTT
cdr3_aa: CAWRGYSGNTIYF

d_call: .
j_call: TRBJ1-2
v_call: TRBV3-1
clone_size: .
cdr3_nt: TGTGCCAGCAGCCAAGACGAGGGGGTAGCTAACTATGGCTACACCTTC
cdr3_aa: CASSQDEGVANYGYTF

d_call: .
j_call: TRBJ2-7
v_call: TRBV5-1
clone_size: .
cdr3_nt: TGCGCCAGCAGACAAGACGCCACTTACGAGCAGTACTTC
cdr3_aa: CASRQDATYEQYF

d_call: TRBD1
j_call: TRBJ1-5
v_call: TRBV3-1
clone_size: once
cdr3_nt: TGTGCCAGCAGCCGGGACAGGGATCAGCCCCAGCATTTT
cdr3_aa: CASSRDRDQPQHF

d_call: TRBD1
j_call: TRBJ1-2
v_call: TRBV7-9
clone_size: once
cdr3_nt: TGTGCCAGCAGCTCGACAGGGGTGTACTATGGCTACACCTTC
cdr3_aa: CASSSTGVYYGYTF

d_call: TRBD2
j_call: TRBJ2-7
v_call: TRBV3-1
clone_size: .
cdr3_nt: TGTGCCAGCAGCCAAGATCTAGCGGTAATCTACGAGCAGTACTTC
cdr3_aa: CASSQDLAVIYEQYF

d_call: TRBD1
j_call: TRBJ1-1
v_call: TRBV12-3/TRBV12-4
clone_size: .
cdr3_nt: TGTGCCAGCAGTCCCTCTCGACAGGGAGGAACTGAAGCTTTCTTT
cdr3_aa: CASSPSRQGGTEAFF

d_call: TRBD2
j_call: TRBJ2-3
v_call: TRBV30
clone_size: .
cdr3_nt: TGTGCCTGGGAGGGAAGCGGGAGGGATACGCAGTATTTT
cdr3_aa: CAWEGSGRDTQYF

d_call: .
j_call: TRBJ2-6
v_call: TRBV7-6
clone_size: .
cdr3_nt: TGTGCCAGCAGCTGGAGCTCTGGGGCCAACGTCCTGACTTTC
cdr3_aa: CASSWSSGANVLTF

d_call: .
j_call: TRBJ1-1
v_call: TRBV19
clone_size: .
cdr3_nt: TGTGCCAGTAAGGAGGTCCCAAAAACCGGCACTGAAGCTTTCTTT
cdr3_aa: CASKEVPKTGTEAFF

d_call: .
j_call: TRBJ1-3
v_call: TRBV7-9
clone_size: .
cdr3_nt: TGTGCCAGCAGCTTAAATCTCAGGGGTACAAACACCATATATTTT
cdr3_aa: CASSLNLRGTNTIYF

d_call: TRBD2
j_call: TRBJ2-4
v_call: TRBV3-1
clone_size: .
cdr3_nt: TGTGCCAGCAGCCAACTCAGGACTAGCCATCTAAACATTCAGTACTTC
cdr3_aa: CASSQLRTSHLNIQYF

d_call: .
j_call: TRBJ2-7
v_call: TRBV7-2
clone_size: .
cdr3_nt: TGTGCCAGCAGCTTAGGACTACGTCCCTACGAGCAGTACTTC
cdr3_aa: CASSLGLRPYEQYF

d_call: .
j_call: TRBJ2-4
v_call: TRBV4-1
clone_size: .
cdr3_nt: TGCGCCAGCAGCCAACCCAGGGGAAACATTCAGTACTTC
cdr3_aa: CASSQPRGNIQYF

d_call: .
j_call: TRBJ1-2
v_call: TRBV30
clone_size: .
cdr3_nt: TGTGCCTGCTCCCAAGGGACTGGCTACACCTTC
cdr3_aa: CACSQGTGYTF

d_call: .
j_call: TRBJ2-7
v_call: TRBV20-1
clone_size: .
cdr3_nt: TGCAGTGCTAGAGCTGCTTTGTACGAGCAGTACTTC
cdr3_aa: CSARAALYEQYF